This T cell receptor beta chain was found in a study of response to subunit inactivated influenza vaccine (dated by TCRdb to the late 2010s). A note on the overall study: To follow how T cells responded to a trivalent subunit inactivated influenza vaccine, the researchers relied on deep quantitative profiling of the T cell receptor repertoire. Results and caveats for the whole study, not just this receptor: According to the authors, only a limited number of new T cells may be recruited by each seasonal influenza vaccination.

This clonotype was observed a handful of times. This clone's antigen is unknown. Base qualities are not at hand, and no much larger clone is one base apart. CDR1 SEHNR and CDR2 FQNEAQ are derived from the germline V gene (reference sequence). The CDR3 runs 14 residues from the cysteine to the phenylalanine. The only DNA kept is the CDR3, 42 bases in frame from the first base. Germline trimming amounts to 5 bases on V and 7 bases on J, with 5 as the count of junction bases outside the gene matches. Preparation of the library involved RT-PCR. Instrument used: Illumina HiSeq 2500. TCRdb ran its own pipeline on the public reads, namely fastp trimming at Q25 and MiXCR clone calling, and kept in-frame beta chains. Merged by CDR3 protein, the rows form single entries marked with the most common genes and DNA. In this sample the table shows 800,000 to 1,000,000 distinct CDR3 sequences, 20% to 25% of which occur a single time. In total, the top ten clones hold approximately 10% of the sample.

The receptor was derived from a man aged 45-60 years who received an inactivated influenza vaccine. Donor details come from another sample of the same person, matched by shared clones. The sequence is built from TRBV7-9 and TRBJ1-4; TRBD1 aligns with 9 central bases. The material was PBMCs from blood, obtained more than 4 days after vaccination. DNA sequence: TGTGCCAGCAGCCGGGGACAGGGCCGTGAAAAACTGTTTTTT. This sequence encodes CASSRGQGREKLFF.